This TCR beta chain emerged from a study of blood T cells in healthy people across ages. A second PCR, run for roughly 7 to 11 cycles, used a sample-barcoded 5' primer plus a J-beta primer mix. TCRdb reprocessed the 5' RACE reads with MiXCR, giving one entry per CDR3 protein. Here the sample spans 450,000 to 600,000 distinct CDR3 sequences, about a quarter being singletons. This CDR3 has 14 amino acids. The V end was cut by 3 bases, the J end by 3 bases, with 10 bases between. The same sample was also used in a study of T cells of mothers and their children.

The clonotype was recovered from a boy younger than 10 in good health. The sequenced sample was blood. The chain has TRBV12-3 or TRBV12-4 and TRBJ2-3; D perhaps matches TRBD1 (5 bases). The CDR3 loop is CASSFRAVTDTQYF. In DNA form, the CDR3 reads TGTGCCAGCAGTTTCAGGGCGGTTACAGATACGCAGTATTTT.